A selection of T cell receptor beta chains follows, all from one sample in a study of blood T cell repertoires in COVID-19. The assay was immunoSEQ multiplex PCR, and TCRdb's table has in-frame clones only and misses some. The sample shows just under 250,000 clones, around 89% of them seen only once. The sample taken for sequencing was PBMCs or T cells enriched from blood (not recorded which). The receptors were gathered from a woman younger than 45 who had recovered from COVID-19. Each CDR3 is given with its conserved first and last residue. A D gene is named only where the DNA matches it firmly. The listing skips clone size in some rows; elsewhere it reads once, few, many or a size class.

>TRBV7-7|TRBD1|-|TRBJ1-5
CASSLADRGTQPQHF
TGTGCTAGCAGCTTAGCGGACAGGGGTACCCAGCCCCAGCATTTT
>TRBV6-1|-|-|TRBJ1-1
CASSDTIGLRGIREAFF
TGTGCCAGCAGTGATACTATCGGGCTGCGGGGAATTAGGGAAGCTTTCTTT
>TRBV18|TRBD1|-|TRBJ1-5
CASSLTGGAGNQPQHF
TGTGCCAGCTCACTAACAGGGGGCGCGGGCAATCAGCCCCAGCATTTT
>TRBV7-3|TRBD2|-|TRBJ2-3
CASSLGLAIDTQYF
TGTGCCAGCAGCTTGGGACTAGCGATAGACACGCAGTATTTT
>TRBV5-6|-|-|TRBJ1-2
CASSLVAFGDYGYTF
TGTGCCAGCAGCTTGGTAGCGTTTGGGGACTATGGCTACACCTTC
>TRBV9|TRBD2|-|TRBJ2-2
CASSGSGRDTGELFF
TGTGCCAGCAGCGGTAGCGGGAGAGACACCGGGGAGCTGTTTTTT
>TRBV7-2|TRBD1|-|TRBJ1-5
CASSLELAGGQPQHF
TGTGCCAGCAGCTTAGAACTGGCAGGGGGTCAGCCCCAGCATTTT
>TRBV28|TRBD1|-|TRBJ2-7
CASSSALTDRGIYEQYF
TGTGCCAGCAGTTCCGCCCTCACGGACAGGGGGATTTACGAGCAGTACTTC
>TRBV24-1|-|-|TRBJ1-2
CATSESRDDYGYTF
TGTGCCACCAGTGAGAGCAGGGATGACTATGGCTACACCTTC
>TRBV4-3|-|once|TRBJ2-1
CASSPGTWGDEQFF
TGCGCCAGCAGCCCCGGGACTTGGGGGGATGAGCAGTTCTTC
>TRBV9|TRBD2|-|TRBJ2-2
CASSFSSGMRGTGELFF
TGTGCCAGCAGCTTCAGTAGCGGGATGCGCGGCACCGGGGAGCTGTTTTTT
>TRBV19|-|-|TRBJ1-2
CASIGGADYGYTF
TGTGCCAGTATCGGAGGGGCGGACTATGGCTACACCTTC
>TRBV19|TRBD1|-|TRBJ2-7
CASSRQGAREQYF
TGTGCCAGTAGCCGACAGGGGGCGAGAGAGCAGTACTTC
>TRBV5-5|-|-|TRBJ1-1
CASSSLPTGNTEAFF
TGTGCCAGCAGCTCCTTACCTACAGGGAACACTGAAGCTTTCTTT
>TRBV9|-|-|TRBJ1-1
CASSVEVKRNTEAFF
TGTGCCAGCAGCGTAGAAGTGAAGAGGAACACTGAAGCTTTCTTT
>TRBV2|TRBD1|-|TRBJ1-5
CASSRPGQGNQQPQHF
TGTGCCAGCAGCCGTCCGGGACAGGGGAATCAGCAGCCCCAGCATTTT
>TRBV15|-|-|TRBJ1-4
CAISGQTDEKLFF
TGTGCCATTTCTGGACAGACGGATGAAAAACTGTTTTTT